These 5 T cell receptor beta chains originate from one sample sequenced in a study of blood T cell repertoires in COVID-19. Clones were sequenced by immunoSEQ multiplex PCR, and TCRdb holds only the in-frame ones, with some missing. This sample has fewer than 450,000 clones, with about 90% found just once. Sequencing was carried out using PBMCs or T cells enriched from blood (not recorded which). These receptors were obtained from a woman in her twenties or thirties who had recovered from COVID-19.

CDR3 amino acids: CASRPGAGVGNEQFF. CDR3 DNA: TGTGCCAGCAGACCCGGAGCGGGGGTTGGCAATGAGCAGTTCTTC. The rearrangement uses TRBV7-8 and TRBJ2-1; 8 bases are shared with TRBD2. V dropped 6 bases and J dropped 6; count of bases not matched to a gene: 10. Germline CDR1 SGHVS, CDR2 FQNEAQ. The CDR3 has 15 amino acids.

The rearrangement joins TRBV27 to TRBJ1-1, with TRBD1 as a possible D gene (5 bases). Germline V lookup: CDR1 MNHEY, CDR2 SMNVEV (reference sequence). The ends were cut back, 4 bases at V and 2 bases at J, with 14 bases in the middle. This CDR3 spans 15 amino acids. The CDR3 here is CASSSPAGSNTEAFF. CDR3 sequence (DNA): TGTGCCAGCAGTTCCCCCGCAGGGTCAAACACTGAAGCTTTCTTT.

J is TRBJ1-1 and V is TRBV5-1; D uncertain. The CDR3 is 13 residues long. Trimming removed 0 bases at V and 3 bases at J, with 6 bases between. Germline V CDR1 and CDR2: SGHRS, YFSETQ. CDR3 DNA: TGCGCCAGCAGCTTGGACAGCCACACTGAAGCTTTCTTT. It translates to CASSLDSHTEAFF.

The V and J genes are TRBV5-1 and TRBJ2-2, with D perhaps matching TRBD1 (5 bases). Trimming shortened V by 4 bases and J by 0 bases, and 13 bases separated the two germline ends. Germline CDR1 SGHRS, CDR2 YFSETQ. This CDR3 is built from 16 residues. Here the CDR3 reads CASSPYRKSNTGELFF. Here the CDR3 DNA reads TGCGCCAGCAGCCCATACAGGAAATCGAACACCGGGGAGCTGTTTTTT.

This clone has just one count. CDR3: CASSLVLGQGYNSPLHF. CDR3 DNA sequence: TGTGCCAGCAGCTTAGTCTTGGGACAGGGTTATAATTCACCCCTCCACTTT. This chain connects TRBV7-2 to TRBJ1-6; the match to TRBD1 covers 9 bases. The CDR3 covers 17 residues. Germline V CDR1 and CDR2: SGHTA, FQGNSA. V lost 1 base and J lost 4; bases outside the gene matches: 5.